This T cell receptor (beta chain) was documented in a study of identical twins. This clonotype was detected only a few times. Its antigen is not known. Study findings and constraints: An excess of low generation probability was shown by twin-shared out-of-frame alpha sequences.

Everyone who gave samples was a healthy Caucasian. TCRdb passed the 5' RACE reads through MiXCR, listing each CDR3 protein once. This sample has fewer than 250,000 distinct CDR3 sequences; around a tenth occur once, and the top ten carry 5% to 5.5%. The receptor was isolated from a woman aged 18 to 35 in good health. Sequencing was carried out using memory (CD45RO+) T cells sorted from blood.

The chain's CDR3 is CASSTGAGEQFF. CDR3 in DNA: TGTGCCAGCAGCACGGGAGCGGGTGAGCAGTTCTTC. The chain uses TRBV7-7 and TRBJ2-1; D perhaps matches TRBD2 (6 bases). In germline, CDR1 is SSHAT, CDR2 FNYEAQ (reference sequence). Trimming pared 5 bases from V and 9 bases from J, leaving 11 bases between. This CDR3 is built from 12 residues.